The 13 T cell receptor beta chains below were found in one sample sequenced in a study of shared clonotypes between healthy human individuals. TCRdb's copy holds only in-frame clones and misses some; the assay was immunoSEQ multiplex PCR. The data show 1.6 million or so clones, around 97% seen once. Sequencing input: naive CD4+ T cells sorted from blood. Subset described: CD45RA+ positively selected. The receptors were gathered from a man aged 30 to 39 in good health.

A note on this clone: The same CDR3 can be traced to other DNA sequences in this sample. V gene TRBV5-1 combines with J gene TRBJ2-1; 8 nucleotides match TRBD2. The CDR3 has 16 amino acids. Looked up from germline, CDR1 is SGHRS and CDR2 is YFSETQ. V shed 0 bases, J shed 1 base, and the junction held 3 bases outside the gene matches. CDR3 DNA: TGCGCCAGCAGCTTGGAAGGGACTAGATCCTACAATGAGCAGTTCTTC. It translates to CASSLEGTRSYNEQFF.

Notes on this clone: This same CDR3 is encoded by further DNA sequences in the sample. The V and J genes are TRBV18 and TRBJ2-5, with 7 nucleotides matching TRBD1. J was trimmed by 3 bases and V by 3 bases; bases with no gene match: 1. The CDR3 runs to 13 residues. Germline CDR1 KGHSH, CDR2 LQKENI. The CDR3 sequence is CASSPGTEETQYF. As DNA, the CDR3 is TGTGCCAGCTCACCCGGGACAGAAGAGACCCAGTACTTC.

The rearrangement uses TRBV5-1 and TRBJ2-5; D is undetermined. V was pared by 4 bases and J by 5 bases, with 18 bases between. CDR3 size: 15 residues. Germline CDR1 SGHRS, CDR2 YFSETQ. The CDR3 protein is CASSLTRPEAETQYF. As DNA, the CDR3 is TGCGCCAGCAGCCTTACGAGGCCCGAGGCGGAGACCCAGTACTTC.

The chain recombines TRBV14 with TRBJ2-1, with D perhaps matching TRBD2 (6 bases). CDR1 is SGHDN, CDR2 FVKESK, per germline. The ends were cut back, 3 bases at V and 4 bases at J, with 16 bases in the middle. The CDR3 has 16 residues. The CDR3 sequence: CASSHGGLDLYNEQFF. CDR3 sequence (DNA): TGTGCCAGCAGCCACGGGGGTCTAGATTTGTACAATGAGCAGTTCTTC.

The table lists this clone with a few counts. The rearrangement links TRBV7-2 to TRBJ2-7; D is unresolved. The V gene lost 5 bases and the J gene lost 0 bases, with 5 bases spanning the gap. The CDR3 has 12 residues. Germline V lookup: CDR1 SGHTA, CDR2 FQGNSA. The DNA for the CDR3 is TGTGCCAGCAGCCATAGCTCCTACGAGCAGTACTTC. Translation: CASSHSSYEQYF.

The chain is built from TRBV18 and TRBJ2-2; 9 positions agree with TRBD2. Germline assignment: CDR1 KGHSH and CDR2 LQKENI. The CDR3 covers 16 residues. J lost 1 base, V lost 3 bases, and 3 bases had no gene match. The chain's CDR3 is CASSPLLAGNTGELFF. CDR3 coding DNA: TGTGCCAGCTCACCGCTACTAGCGGGGAACACCGGGGAGCTGTTTTTT.

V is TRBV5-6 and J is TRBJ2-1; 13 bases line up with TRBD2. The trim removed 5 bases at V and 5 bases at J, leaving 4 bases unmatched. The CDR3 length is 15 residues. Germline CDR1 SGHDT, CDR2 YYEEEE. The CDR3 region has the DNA TGTGCCAGCAGATCGGGACTAGCGGGAAACAATGAGCAGTTCTTC. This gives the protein CASRSGLAGNNEQFF. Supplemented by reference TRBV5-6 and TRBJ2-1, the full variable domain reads DAGVTQSPTHLIKTRGQQVTLRCSPKSGHDTVSWYQQALGQGPQFIFQYYEEEERQRGNFPDRFSGHQFPNYSSELNVNALLLGDSALYLCASRSGLAGNNEQFFGPGTRLTVL.

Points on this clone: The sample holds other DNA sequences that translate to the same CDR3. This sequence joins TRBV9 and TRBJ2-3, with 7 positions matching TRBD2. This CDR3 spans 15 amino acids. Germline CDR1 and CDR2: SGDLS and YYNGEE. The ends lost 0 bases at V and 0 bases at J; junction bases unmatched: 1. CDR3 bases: TGTGCCAGCAGCGTAGAAGCGGGAAGCACAGATACGCAGTATTTT. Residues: CASSVEAGSTDTQYF.

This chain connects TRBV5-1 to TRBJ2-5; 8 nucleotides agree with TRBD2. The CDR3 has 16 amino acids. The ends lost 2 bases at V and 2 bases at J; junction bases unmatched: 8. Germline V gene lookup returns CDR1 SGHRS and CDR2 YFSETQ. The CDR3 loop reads CASSFSGGASQETQYF. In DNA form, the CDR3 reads TGCGCCAGCAGCTTTTCCGGGGGGGCCTCACAAGAGACCCAGTACTTC. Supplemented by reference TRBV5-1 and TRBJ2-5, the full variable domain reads KAGVTQTPRYLIKTRGQQVTLSCSPISGHRSVSWYQQTPGQGLQFLFEYFSETQRNKGNFPGRFSGRQFSNSRSEMNVSTLELGDSALYLCASSFSGGASQETQYFGPGTRLLVL.

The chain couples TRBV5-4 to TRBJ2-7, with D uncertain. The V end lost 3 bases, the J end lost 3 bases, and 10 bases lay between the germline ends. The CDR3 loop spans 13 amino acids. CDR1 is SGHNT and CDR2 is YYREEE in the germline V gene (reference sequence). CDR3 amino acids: CASSSQVIYEQYF. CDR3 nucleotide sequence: TGTGCCAGCAGCTCTCAGGTCATCTACGAGCAGTACTTC.

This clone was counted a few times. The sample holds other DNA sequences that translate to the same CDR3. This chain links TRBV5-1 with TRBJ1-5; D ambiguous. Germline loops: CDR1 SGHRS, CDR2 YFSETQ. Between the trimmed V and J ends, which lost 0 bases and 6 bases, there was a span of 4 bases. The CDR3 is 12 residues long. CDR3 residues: CASSLDGQPQHF. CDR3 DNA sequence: TGCGCCAGCAGCTTGGACGGTCAGCCCCAGCATTTT. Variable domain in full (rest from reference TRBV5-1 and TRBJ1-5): KAGVTQTPRYLIKTRGQQVTLSCSPISGHRSVSWYQQTPGQGLQFLFEYFSETQRNKGNFPGRFSGRQFSNSRSEMNVSTLELGDSALYLCASSLDGQPQHFGDGTRLSIL.

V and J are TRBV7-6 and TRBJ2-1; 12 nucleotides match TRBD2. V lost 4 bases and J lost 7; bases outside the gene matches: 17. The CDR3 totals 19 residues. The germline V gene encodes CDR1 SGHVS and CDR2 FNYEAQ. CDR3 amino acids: CASSSRLAGDAILRNEQFF. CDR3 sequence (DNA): TGTGCCAGCAGCTCCAGACTAGCGGGGGACGCCATCTTACGGAATGAGCAGTTCTTC. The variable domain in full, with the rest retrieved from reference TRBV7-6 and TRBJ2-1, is GAGVSQSPRYKVTKRGQDVALRCDPISGHVSLYWYRQALGQGPEFLTYFNYEAQQDKSGLPNDRFSAERPEGSISTLTIQRTEQRDSAMYRCASSSRLAGDAILRNEQFFGPGTRLTVL.

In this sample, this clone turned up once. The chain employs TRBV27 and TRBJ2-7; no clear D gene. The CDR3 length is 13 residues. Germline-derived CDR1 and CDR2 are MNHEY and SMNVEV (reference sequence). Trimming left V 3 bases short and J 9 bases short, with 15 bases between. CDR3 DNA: TGTGCCAGCAGTTTTGGACCAGCCTCTGGGCAGTACTTC. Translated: CASSFGPASGQYF.